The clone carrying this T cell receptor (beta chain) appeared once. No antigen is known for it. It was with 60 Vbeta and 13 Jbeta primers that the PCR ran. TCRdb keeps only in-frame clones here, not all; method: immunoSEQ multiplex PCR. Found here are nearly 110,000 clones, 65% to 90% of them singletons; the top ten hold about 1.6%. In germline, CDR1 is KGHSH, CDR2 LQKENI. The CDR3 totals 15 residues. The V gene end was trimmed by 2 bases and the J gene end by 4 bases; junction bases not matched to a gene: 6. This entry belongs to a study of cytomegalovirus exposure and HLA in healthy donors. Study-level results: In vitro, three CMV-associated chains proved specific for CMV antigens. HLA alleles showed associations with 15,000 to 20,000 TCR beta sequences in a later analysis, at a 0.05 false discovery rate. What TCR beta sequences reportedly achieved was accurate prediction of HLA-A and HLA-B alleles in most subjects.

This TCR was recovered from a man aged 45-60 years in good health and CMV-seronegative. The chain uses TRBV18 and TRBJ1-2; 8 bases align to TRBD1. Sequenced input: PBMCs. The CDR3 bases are TGTGCCAGCTCACCAGAGGGACAGGACTTCTATGGCTACACCTTC. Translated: CASSPEGQDFYGYTF.